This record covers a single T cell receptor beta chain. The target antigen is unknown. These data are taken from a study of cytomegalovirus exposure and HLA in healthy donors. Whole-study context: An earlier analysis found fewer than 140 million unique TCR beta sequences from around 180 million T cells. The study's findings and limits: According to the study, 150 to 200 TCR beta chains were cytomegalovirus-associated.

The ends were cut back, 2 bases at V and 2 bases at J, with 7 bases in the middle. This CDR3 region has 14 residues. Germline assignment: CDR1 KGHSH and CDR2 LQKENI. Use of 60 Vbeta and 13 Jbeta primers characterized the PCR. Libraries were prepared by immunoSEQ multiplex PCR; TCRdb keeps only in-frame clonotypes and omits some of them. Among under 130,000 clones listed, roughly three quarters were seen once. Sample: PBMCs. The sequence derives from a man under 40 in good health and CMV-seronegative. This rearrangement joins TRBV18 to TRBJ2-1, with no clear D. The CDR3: CASSPNGPYNEQFF. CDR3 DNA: TGTGCCAGCTCACCAAATGGGCCCTACAATGAGCAGTTCTTC.